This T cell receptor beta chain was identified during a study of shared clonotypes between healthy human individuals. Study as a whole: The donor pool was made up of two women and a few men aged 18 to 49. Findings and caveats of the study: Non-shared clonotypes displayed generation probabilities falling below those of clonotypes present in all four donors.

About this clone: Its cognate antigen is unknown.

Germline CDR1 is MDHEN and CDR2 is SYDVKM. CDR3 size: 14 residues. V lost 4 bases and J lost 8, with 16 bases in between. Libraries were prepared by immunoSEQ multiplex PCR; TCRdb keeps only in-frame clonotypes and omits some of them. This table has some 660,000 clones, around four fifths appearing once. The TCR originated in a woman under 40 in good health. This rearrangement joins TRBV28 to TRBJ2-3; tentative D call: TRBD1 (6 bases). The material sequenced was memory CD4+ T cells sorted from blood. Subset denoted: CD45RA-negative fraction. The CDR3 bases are TGTGCCAGCAGTTCGTTAGGACAGTCGGGTACGCAGTATTTT. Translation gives CASSSLGQSGTQYF.